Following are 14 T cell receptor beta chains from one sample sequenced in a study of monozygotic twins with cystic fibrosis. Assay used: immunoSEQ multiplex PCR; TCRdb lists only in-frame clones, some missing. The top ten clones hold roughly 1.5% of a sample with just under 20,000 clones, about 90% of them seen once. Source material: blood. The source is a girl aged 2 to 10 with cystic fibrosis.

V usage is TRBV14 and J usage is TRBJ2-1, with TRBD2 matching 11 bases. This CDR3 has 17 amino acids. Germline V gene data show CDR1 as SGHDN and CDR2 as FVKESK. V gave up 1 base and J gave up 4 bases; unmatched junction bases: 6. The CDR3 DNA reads TGTGCCAGCAGCCAAGCGCTCGGGACTAGCGGTTACAATGAGCAGTTCTTC. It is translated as CASSQALGTSGYNEQFF.

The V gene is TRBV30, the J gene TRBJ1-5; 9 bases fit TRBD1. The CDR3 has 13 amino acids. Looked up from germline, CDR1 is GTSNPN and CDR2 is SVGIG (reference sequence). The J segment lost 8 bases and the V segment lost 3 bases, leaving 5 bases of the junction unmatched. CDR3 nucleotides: TGTGCCTGGAGCGGGGACAGGGTAAAGCCCCAGCATTTT. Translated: CAWSGDRVKPQHF.

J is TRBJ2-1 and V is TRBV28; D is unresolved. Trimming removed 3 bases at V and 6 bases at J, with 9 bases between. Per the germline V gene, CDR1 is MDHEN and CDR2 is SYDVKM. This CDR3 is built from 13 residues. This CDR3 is CASSFLTGNEQFF. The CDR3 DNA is TGTGCCAGCAGTTTCCTCACCGGCAATGAGCAGTTCTTC.

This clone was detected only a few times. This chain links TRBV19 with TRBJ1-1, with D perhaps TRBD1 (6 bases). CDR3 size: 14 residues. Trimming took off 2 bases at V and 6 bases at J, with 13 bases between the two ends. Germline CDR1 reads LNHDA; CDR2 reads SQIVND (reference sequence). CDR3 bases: TGTGCCAGTAGTATATGGGGGCCATCGTCTGAAGCTTTCTTT. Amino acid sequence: CASSIWGPSSEAFF. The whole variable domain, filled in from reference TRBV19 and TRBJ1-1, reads DGGITQSPKYLFRKEGQNVTLSCEQNLNHDAMYWYRQDPGQGLRLIYYSQIVNDFQKGDIAEGYSVSREKKESFPLTVTSAQKNPTAFYLCASSIWGPSSEAFFGQGTRLTVV.

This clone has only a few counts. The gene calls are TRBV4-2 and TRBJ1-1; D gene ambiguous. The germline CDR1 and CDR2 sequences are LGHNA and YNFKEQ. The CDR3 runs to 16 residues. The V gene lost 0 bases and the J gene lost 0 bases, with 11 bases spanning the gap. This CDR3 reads CASSQDFGRMNTEAFF. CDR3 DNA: TGTGCCAGCAGCCAAGATTTCGGACGGATGAACACTGAAGCTTTCTTT.

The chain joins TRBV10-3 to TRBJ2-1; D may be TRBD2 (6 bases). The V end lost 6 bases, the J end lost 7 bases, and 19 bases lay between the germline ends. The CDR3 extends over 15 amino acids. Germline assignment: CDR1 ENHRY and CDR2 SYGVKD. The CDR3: CAIRKTSLAANEQFF. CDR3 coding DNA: TGTGCCATCAGGAAGACTAGTCTTGCGGCGAATGAGCAGTTCTTC.

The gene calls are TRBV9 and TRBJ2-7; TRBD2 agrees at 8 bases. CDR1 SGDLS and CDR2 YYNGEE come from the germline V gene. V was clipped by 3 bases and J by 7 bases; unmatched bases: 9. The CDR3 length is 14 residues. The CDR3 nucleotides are TGTGCCAGCAGCGGTAGCGGGGAGGGTTGGGAGCAGTACTTC. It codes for CASSGSGEGWEQYF. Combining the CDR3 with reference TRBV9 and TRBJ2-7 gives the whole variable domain DSGVTQTPKHLITATGQRVTLRCSPRSGDLSVYWYQQSLDQGLQFLIQYYNGEERAKGNILERFSAQQFPDLHSELNLSSLELGDSALYFCASSGSGEGWEQYFGPGTRLTVT.

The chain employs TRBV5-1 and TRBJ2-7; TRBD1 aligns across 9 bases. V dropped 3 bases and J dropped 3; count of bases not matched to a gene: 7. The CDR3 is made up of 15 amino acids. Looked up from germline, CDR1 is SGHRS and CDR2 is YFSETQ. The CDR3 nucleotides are TGCGCCAGCAGCTCCGGGACAGGGTTGATCTACGAGCAGTACTTC. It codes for CASSSGTGLIYEQYF.

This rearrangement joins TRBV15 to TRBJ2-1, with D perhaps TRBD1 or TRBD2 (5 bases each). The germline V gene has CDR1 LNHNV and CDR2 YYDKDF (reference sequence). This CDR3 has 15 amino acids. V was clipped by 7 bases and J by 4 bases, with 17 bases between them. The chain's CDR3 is CATTRAGGAYNEQFF. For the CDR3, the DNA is TGTGCCACCACCCGAGCTGGGGGAGCGTACAATGAGCAGTTCTTC.

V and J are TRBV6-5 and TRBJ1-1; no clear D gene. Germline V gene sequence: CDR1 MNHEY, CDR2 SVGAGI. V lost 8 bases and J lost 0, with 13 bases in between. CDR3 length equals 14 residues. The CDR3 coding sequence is TGTGCCAGCCGATTGGTTGGGATGAACACTGAAGCTTTCTTT. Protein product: CASRLVGMNTEAFF.

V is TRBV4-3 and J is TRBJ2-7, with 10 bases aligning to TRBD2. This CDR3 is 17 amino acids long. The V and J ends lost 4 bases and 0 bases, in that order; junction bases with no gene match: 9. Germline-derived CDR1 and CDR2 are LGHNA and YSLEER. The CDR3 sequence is CASSPPSGSDLSYEQYF. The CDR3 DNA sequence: TGCGCCAGCAGCCCCCCTAGCGGGAGCGACCTCTCCTACGAGCAGTACTTC.

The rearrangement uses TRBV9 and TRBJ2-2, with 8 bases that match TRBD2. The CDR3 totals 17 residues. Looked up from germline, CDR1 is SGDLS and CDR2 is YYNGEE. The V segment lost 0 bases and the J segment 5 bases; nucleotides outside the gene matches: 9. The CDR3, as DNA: TGTGCCAGCAGCGTAGGATCTGCGGGGGGATATACCGGGGAGCTGTTTTTT. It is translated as CASSVGSAGGYTGELFF.

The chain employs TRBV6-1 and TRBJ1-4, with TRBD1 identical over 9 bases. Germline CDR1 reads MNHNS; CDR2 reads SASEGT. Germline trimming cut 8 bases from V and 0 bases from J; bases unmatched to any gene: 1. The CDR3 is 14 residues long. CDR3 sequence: CASRTGATNEKLFF. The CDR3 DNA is TGTGCCAGCCGGACAGGGGCAACTAATGAAAAACTGTTTTTT.

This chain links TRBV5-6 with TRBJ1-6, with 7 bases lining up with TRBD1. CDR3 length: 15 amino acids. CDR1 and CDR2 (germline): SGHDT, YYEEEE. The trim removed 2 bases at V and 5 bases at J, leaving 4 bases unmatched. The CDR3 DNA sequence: TGTGCCAGCAGCTTCTTTCAGGGGGATAATTCACCCCTCCACTTT. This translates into CASSFFQGDNSPLHF.